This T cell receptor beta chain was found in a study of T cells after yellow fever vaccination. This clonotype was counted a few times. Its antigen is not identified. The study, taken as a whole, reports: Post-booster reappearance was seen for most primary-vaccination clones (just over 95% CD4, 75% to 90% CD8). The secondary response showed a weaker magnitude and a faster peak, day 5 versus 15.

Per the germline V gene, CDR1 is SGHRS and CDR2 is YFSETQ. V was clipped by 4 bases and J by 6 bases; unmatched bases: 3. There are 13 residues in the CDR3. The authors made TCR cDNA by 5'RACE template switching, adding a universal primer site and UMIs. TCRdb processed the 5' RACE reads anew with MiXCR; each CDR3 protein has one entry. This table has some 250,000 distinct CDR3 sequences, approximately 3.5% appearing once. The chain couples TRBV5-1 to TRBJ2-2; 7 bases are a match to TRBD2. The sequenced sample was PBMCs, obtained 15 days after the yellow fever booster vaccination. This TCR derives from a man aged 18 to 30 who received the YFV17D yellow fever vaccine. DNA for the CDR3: TGCGCCAGCAGCCATGCGGGGGCCGGGGAGCTGTTTTTT. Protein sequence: CASSHAGAGELFF. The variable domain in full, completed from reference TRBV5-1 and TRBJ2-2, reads KAGVTQTPRYLIKTRGQQVTLSCSPISGHRSVSWYQQTPGQGLQFLFEYFSETQRNKGNFPGRFSGRQFSNSRSEMNVSTLELGDSALYLCASSHAGAGELFFGEGSRLTVL.